The 22 T cell receptor beta chains listed next were all sequenced from one sample in a study of blood T cell repertoires in COVID-19. The table came from immunoSEQ multiplex PCR; TCRdb's copy has only in-frame clones and leaves some out. The repertoire holds around 370,000 clones, with over 70% as singletons. What was sequenced was peripheral blood. The receptor source for this set is a woman between 45 and 65 years old with COVID-19, enrolled during active disease.

CDR3 coding DNA: TGTGCCAGCAGCCTAACAGATATGAACACTGAAGCTTTCTTT. The encoded protein is CASSLTDMNTEAFF. This chain joins TRBV3-1 (or the pseudogene TRBV3-2) and TRBJ1-1; D is unresolved. The length of the CDR3 is 14 residues. Germline V lookup: CDR1 LGHDT, CDR2 YNNKEL (reference sequence). The V end lost 4 bases, the J end lost 0 bases, and 9 bases lay between the germline ends.

The rearrangement links TRBV27 to TRBJ2-5; 8 nucleotides line up with TRBD2. The length of the CDR3 is 15 residues. V dropped 6 bases and J dropped 5; count of bases not matched to a gene: 11. The germline V gene encodes CDR1 MNHEY and CDR2 SMNVEV (reference sequence). CDR3 region: CASRLTIAGLETQYF. For the CDR3, the DNA is TGTGCCAGCAGACTGACGATAGCGGGACTCGAGACCCAGTACTTC.

The V and J genes are TRBV15 and TRBJ1-1; the match to TRBD1 covers 7 bases. Germline V lookup: CDR1 LNHNV, CDR2 YYDKDF (reference sequence). The CDR3 has 17 amino acids. The V gene end was trimmed by 0 bases and the J gene end by 7 bases; junction bases not matched to a gene: 14. The DNA for the CDR3 is TGTGCCACCAGCAGAGATCGAGGGGGCGCTGGTTTGTTTGAAGCTTTCTTT. Residues: CATSRDRGGAGLFEAFF.

The rearrangement links TRBV7-8 to TRBJ2-7; the match to TRBD2 covers 9 bases. Losses at the gene ends were 5 bases for V and 8 bases for J; bases not matched to a gene: 13. CDR3 size: 15 residues. CDR1 and CDR2 (germline): SGHVS, FQNEAQ. This CDR3 reads CASSKPGGSGSKQYF. DNA of the CDR3: TGTGCCAGCAGCAAGCCGGGTGGTAGCGGGAGCAAGCAGTACTTC.

This clone was counted a few times. This chain joins TRBV15 and TRBJ2-1; 7 bases fit TRBD2. Trimming took 5 bases from V and 6 from J; bases not matched to a gene: 13. CDR3 length equals 16 residues. Germline-derived CDR1 and CDR2 are LNHNV and YYDKDF (reference sequence). The CDR3 loop reads CATSARRRERSNEQFF. The CDR3 DNA follows: TGTGCCACCAGCGCCCGGCGGCGGGAGCGTTCCAATGAGCAGTTCTTC.

The gene calls are TRBV18 and TRBJ2-7, with TRBD1 as a possible D gene (6 bases). The germline V gene has CDR1 KGHSH and CDR2 LQKENI. The CDR3 covers 16 residues. V gave up 3 bases and J gave up 7 bases, with 22 bases separating them. The DNA of the CDR3 is TGTGCCAGCTCACCCTTGGCCGGGACATCTCCTTCGGAGCAGTACTTC. Its protein product is CASSPLAGTSPSEQYF. The whole variable domain, filled in from reference TRBV18 and TRBJ2-7, reads NAGVMQNPRHLVRRRGQEARLRCSPMKGHSHVYWYRQLPEEGLKFMVYLQKENIIDESGMPKERFSAEFPKEGPSILRIQQVVRGDSAAYFCASSPLAGTSPSEQYFGPGTRLTVT.

This clone was counted between two and nine times. This chain links TRBV3-1 (or the pseudogene TRBV3-2) with TRBJ2-3, with D possibly matching TRBD2 (6 bases). This CDR3 is built from 18 residues. Germline CDR1 and CDR2: LGHDT and YNNKEL (reference sequence). V was clipped by 5 bases and J by 1 base, with 22 bases between them. This CDR3 is CASSSTGGETFGTDTQYF. The CDR3 nucleotides are TGTGCCAGCAGCTCTACAGGAGGGGAGACTTTTGGCACAGATACGCAGTATTTT.

The chain links TRBV19 to TRBJ1-5; maybe TRBD1 (6 bases). V lost 6 bases to trimming and J lost 0 bases, with 12 bases between them. The germline V gene encodes CDR1 LNHDA and CDR2 SQIVND (reference sequence). This CDR3 region has 15 residues. The CDR3 sequence is CASRDRAYSNQPQHF. The CDR3 DNA reads as TGTGCCAGTAGGGACAGAGCCTATAGCAATCAGCCCCAGCATTTT.

This chain links TRBV7-9 with TRBJ2-2; TRBD1 agrees at 7 bases. Trimming at V came to 1 base and at J to 6 bases, leaving 5 bases not matched to a gene. Germline V gene data show CDR1 as SEHNR and CDR2 as FQNEAQ (reference sequence). The CDR3 is 15 residues long. The CDR3 sequence: CASSLVRGGAGELFF. The CDR3 DNA reads as TGTGCCAGCAGCTTAGTCAGAGGGGGCGCCGGGGAGCTGTTTTTT.

The sample holds one count of this clone. This chain connects TRBV5-1 to TRBJ2-1, with D perhaps matching TRBD2 (5 bases). The CDR3 has 16 amino acids. Germline values: CDR1 SGHRS, CDR2 YFSETQ. Trimming removed 0 bases from V and 8 bases from J, with 18 bases in between. CDR3 sequence: CASSLGPDQMRDEQFF. CDR3 nucleotide sequence: TGCGCCAGCAGCTTGGGTCCGGACCAGATGAGGGATGAGCAGTTCTTC.

The chain carries TRBV10-1 and TRBJ2-1, with 7 bases that match TRBD1. The ends lost 3 bases at V and 0 bases at J; junction bases unmatched: 14. This CDR3 has 19 amino acids. Looked up from germline, CDR1 is WNHNN and CDR2 is SYGVQD (reference sequence). This CDR3 is CASSDPTALTGSSYNEQFF. CDR3 bases: TGCGCCAGCAGTGACCCAACTGCGCTGACAGGGAGCTCCTACAATGAGCAGTTCTTC.

The rearrangement uses TRBV5-4 and TRBJ1-1; 7 bases line up with TRBD1. Looked up from germline, CDR1 is SGHNT and CDR2 is YYREEE (reference sequence). The CDR3 runs 14 residues. V shed 1 base and J 5 bases; nucleotides not matched to a gene: 5. The CDR3 DNA is TGTGCCAGCAGCTTGCAGGGGGTAAGGACTGAAGCTTTCTTT. It is translated as CASSLQGVRTEAFF.

The chain uses TRBV6-5 and TRBJ1-1, with D hard to call. Between the trimmed V and J ends, which lost 4 bases and 1 base, there was a span of 7 bases. The length of the CDR3 is 13 residues. The germline gives CDR1 MNHEY, CDR2 SVGAGI. The CDR3 spells CASSWEGNTEAFF. CDR3 sequence (DNA): TGTGCCAGCAGTTGGGAGGGGAACACTGAAGCTTTCTTT.

CDR3 protein: CASSYVNRDTEAFF. The CDR3 DNA reads as TGTGCCAGCAGTTACGTCAACCGGGACACTGAAGCTTTCTTT. This chain links TRBV6-5 with TRBJ1-1, with D unresolved. The germline V gene has CDR1 MNHEY and CDR2 SVGAGI. The CDR3 covers 14 residues. The V end lost 2 bases, the J end lost 3 bases, and 10 bases lay between the germline ends.

The chain uses TRBV7-9 and TRBJ2-7; D uncertain. The length of the CDR3 is 14 residues. The V gene lost 5 bases and the J gene lost 3 bases, with 14 bases spanning the gap. Germline loops: CDR1 SEHNR, CDR2 FQNEAQ (reference sequence). The CDR3 sequence is CASSPSAKYYEQYF. CDR3 nucleotide sequence: TGTGCCAGCAGCCCGAGCGCGAAGTACTACGAGCAGTACTTC.

About this clone itself: Germline is not matched at one junction end, which may reflect a read error. The rearrangement uses TRBV7-7 and TRBJ2-3, with 12 bases matching TRBD2. Germline CDR1 and CDR2: SSHAT and FNYEAQ (reference sequence). The CDR3 extends over 16 amino acids. Written as DNA, the CDR3 is TGTGCTAGCAGCGAAGGGACTAGCGGGAGCACAGATACGCAGTATTTT. The encoded protein is CASSEGTSGSTDTQYF. The full variable domain, with the rest looked up from reference TRBV7-7 and TRBJ2-3, is GAGVSQSPRYKVTKRGQDVTLRCDPISSHATLYWYQQALGQGPEFLTYFNYEAQPDKSGLPSDRFSAERPEGSISTLTIQRTEQRDSAMYRCASSEGTSGSTDTQYFGPGTRLTVL.

V is TRBV6-4 and J is TRBJ2-1; 8 nucleotides line up with TRBD2. The V gene's germline CDR1 is MRHNA and CDR2 SNTAGT. The CDR3 contains 15 residues. The junction had 10 bases not matched to a gene; V was cut back by 5 bases and J by 7 bases. The chain's CDR3 is CASSTEGLARNEQFF. DNA of the CDR3: TGTGCCAGCAGTACCGAAGGACTAGCTCGGAATGAGCAGTTCTTC.

This chain links TRBV6-1 with TRBJ2-7, with 8 bases aligning to TRBD1. The CDR3 length is 18 residues. The germline V gene encodes CDR1 MNHNS and CDR2 SASEGT. Germline trimming cut 2 bases from V and 1 base from J; bases unmatched to any gene: 13. In DNA, the CDR3 is TGTGCCAGCAGTGAACTGGGGACGGACAGGGCCGGGTCCTACGAGCAGTACTTC. Its translation: CASSELGTDRAGSYEQYF.

This chain uses TRBV7-2 with TRBJ1-1; D is ambiguous. V was pared by 1 base and J by 1 base, with 10 bases between. This CDR3 comprises 15 residues. Germline V gene sequence: CDR1 SGHTA, CDR2 FQGNSA. The chain's CDR3 is CASSLVQATNTEAFF. For the CDR3, the DNA is TGTGCCAGCAGCTTAGTTCAGGCCACGAACACTGAAGCTTTCTTT.

The chain is built from TRBV6-5 and TRBJ2-3; D is unresolved. V was trimmed by 0 bases and J by 0 bases, leaving 7 bases between them. There are 15 residues in the CDR3. The V gene's germline CDR1 is MNHEY and CDR2 SVGAGI. The CDR3 reads CASSYSKASTDTQYF. The CDR3 DNA reads as TGTGCCAGCAGTTACTCGAAAGCGAGCACAGATACGCAGTATTTT.

CDR3 bases: TGTGCCAGCAGGGACGGACAGGGAGCTTACCAAGAGACCCAGTACTTC. Translating gives CASRDGQGAYQETQYF. The chain recombines TRBV2 with TRBJ2-5; 8 nucleotides align to TRBD1. J gave up 0 bases and V 6 bases, and 9 bases lay outside the gene matches. The CDR3 runs 16 residues. Germline V gene sequence: CDR1 SNHLY, CDR2 FYNNEI. Full variable domain (remainder filled in from reference TRBV2 and TRBJ2-5): EPEVTQTPSHQVTQMGQEVILRCVPISNHLYFYWYRQILGQKVEFLVSFYNNEISEKSEIFDDQFSVERPDGSNFTLKIRSTKLEDSAMYFCASRDGQGAYQETQYFGPGTRLLVL.

The chain recombines TRBV28 with TRBJ2-4; D is perhaps TRBD2 (7 bases). Trimming took 4 bases from V and 4 from J, leaving 17 bases between them. From germline, CDR1 is MDHEN and CDR2 SYDVKM. The length of the CDR3 is 16 residues. The CDR3 loop reads CASSYTAGAGKNIQYF. The DNA of the CDR3 is TGTGCCAGCAGTTACACGGCGGGGGCTGGGAAAAACATTCAGTACTTC.